These T cell receptor beta chains were read from a single sample in a study of blood T cell repertoires in COVID-19. Repertoires were generated with immunoSEQ multiplex PCR, while TCRdb's copy carries only in-frame clones and drops some. The table lists approximately 400,000 clones, about 90% of them singletons. Input material: peripheral blood. The receptor set was obtained from a man in his forties with acute or convalescent COVID-19. Both conserved end residues are part of each CDR3. The order of the fields is clone size, J gene, V gene, D gene, CDR3 DNA, CDR3 protein. D genes are given only for firm matches. Size tells how often a clone was seen (once, few, many) or the class of an expanded clone, and some rows leave it out.

>NA|TRBJ2-7|TRBV10-3|TRBD1
TGTGCCATCAGCCCGGACAGGGGCGGATCCGAGCAGTACTTC
CAISPDRGGSEQYF
>NA|TRBJ1-1|TRBV28|TRBD1
TGTGCCAGCAGTTTGCCGTTGGGACAGGGGTCTGAAGCTTTCTTT
CASSLPLGQGSEAFF
>few|TRBJ1-2|TRBV10-3|NA
TGTGCCATCCGGGAGTCCCTCGGCTACACCTTC
CAIRESLGYTF
>NA|TRBJ1-1|TRBV11-2|NA
TGTGCCAGCAGCTTAATTTTCAGGGGAAGGACTGAAGCTTTCTTT
CASSLIFRGRTEAFF
>NA|TRBJ1-5|TRBV5-1|NA
TGCGCCAGCAGCTTGACCGGGACACAAAATCAGCCCCAGCATTTT
CASSLTGTQNQPQHF
>NA|TRBJ1-2|TRBV12-3/TRBV12-4|NA
TGTGCCAGCAGTTTGGGGGGGCCTTATGGCTACACCTTC
CASSLGGPYGYTF
>NA|TRBJ1-2|TRBV9|NA
TGTGCCAGCAGCCGGGACACCATCTATGGCTACACCTTC
CASSRDTIYGYTF
>once|TRBJ2-3|TRBV7-9|TRBD2
TGTGCCAGCAGCCCGCGACTAGCGGGGATCGCAGATACGCAGTATTTT
CASSPRLAGIADTQYF
>NA|TRBJ1-5|TRBV7-3|NA
TGTGCCAGCAGCTCCCCCGGACAGCCCTATAGCAATCAGCCCCAGCATTTT
CASSSPGQPYSNQPQHF
>NA|TRBJ1-4|TRBV2|TRBD1
TGTGCCAGCAAAAGGGACAGGGGTAGTTGGGCGGTTAAAGCTAATGAAAAACTGTTTTTT
CASKRDRGSWAVKANEKLFF
>once|TRBJ1-6|TRBV4-1|NA
TGCGCCAGCAGCCAAGATATAGCAGGGAGGAATTCACCCCTCCACTTT
CASSQDIAGRNSPLHF
>NA|TRBJ1-2|TRBV5-4|NA
TGTGCCAGCAGCTTGGTTGGCCGCCCGGGGGACTGGGGGTATGGCTACACCTTC
CASSLVGRPGDWGYGYTF
>NA|TRBJ1-4|TRBV7-2|NA
TGTGCCAGCAGCCCGGTGGAGGAAAAACTGTTTTTT
CASSPVEEKLFF
>NA|TRBJ2-5|TRBV7-2|TRBD2
TGTGCCAGCAGCTTAGGAATTGGGACTAGGGATGCGTACCAAGAGACCCAGTACTTC
CASSLGIGTRDAYQETQYF
>NA|TRBJ2-1|TRBV18|TRBD2
TGTGCCAGCTCACCCGGACTAGCTTACCGGGGTCCCGGTGAGCAGTTCTTC
CASSPGLAYRGPGEQFF
>NA|TRBJ1-1|TRBV29-1|TRBD1
TGCAGCGTTGATATGCACAGGGGGAACACTGAAGCTTTCTTT
CSVDMHRGNTEAFF
>NA|TRBJ1-2|TRBV18|TRBD1
TGTGCCAGCTCACCACGGACAGGCGACACTAACTATGGCTACACCTTC
CASSPRTGDTNYGYTF
>NA|TRBJ1-6|TRBV19|NA
TGTGCCAGTACTTCCAGGGTCGATGGATCACCCCTCCACTTT
CASTSRVDGSPLHF
>NA|TRBJ1-2|TRBV28|NA
TGTGCCTCCAAACAGGGTAGGGGTTGGTATGGCTACACCTTC
CASKQGRGWYGYTF
>NA|TRBJ2-7|TRBV6-5|NA
TGTGCCAGCAGTTACTTCAGGGGCGACGAGCAGTACTTC
CASSYFRGDEQYF
>NA|TRBJ2-7|TRBV30|NA
TGTGCCTGGAGTGCTTCAGGGATGTACGAGCAGTACTTC
CAWSASGMYEQYF
>NA|TRBJ2-3|TRBV9|NA
TGTGCCAGCAGCGTAGCGGTCCTCCCAATAGCAGATACGCAGTATTTT
CASSVAVLPIADTQYF
>NA|TRBJ1-1|TRBV19|NA
TGTGCCAGTAGTATCTTGATGGGGGGCACTGAAGCTTTCTTT
CASSILMGGTEAFF
>once|TRBJ2-5|TRBV7-3|NA
TGTGCCAGCAGCCCCGAAGCTGGGGGGCAAGAGACCCAGTACTTC
CASSPEAGGQETQYF
>NA|TRBJ1-2|TRBV19|NA
TGTGCCAGTAGTCGACAGGAGCGACCTAACTATGGCTACACCTTC
CASSRQERPNYGYTF
>NA|TRBJ2-7|TRBV11-2|TRBD1
TGTGCCAGCAGCCAACCACGTGGGACAGGGAGAGCCTACGAGCAGTACTTC
CASSQPRGTGRAYEQYF
>once|TRBJ2-3|TRBV27|TRBD2
TGTGCCAGCAGTTTGGCCGGGGAACTAGCGGGACCGAGAGATACGCAGTATTTT
CASSLAGELAGPRDTQYF
>NA|TRBJ2-1|TRBV11-3|TRBD2
TGTGCCAGCAGCCCTAGAGGGACTAGCGGGAGCAATGAGCAGTTCTTC
CASSPRGTSGSNEQFF
>NA|TRBJ1-4|TRBV30|NA
TGTGCCTGGAGTGTACGGACGGGGGGTTGGGGAAAACTGTTTTTT
CAWSVRTGGWGKLFF